These 10 T cell receptor beta chains originate from one sample sequenced in a study of blood T cell repertoires in COVID-19 (dated by TCRdb to the early 2020s). Libraries were constructed by the immunoSEQ multiplex PCR assay. TCRdb stores this immuneACCESS table with in-frame sequences only. Part of the clones is absent; in the studies checked, under half of the shortfall reflects unresolved V genes, and no reason is known for the rest. The sample table contains around 220,000 clones; only one count was recorded for 82% of them. The biggest ten clones account for approximately 8% of the sample. The sample taken for sequencing was peripheral blood. These receptors originate from a woman older than 75 with COVID-19, enrolled during active disease.

J is TRBJ2-7 and V is TRBV5-1, with D tentatively TRBD1 (6 bases). The CDR3 covers 13 residues. The germline V gene encodes CDR1 SGHRS and CDR2 YFSETQ. V lost 4 bases, J lost 3 bases, and 11 bases lay in between. Here the CDR3 reads CASSPGTYYEQYF. The CDR3 nucleotides are TGCGCCAGCAGCCCCGGGACATACTACGAGCAGTACTTC. The entire variable domain, with the rest obtained from reference TRBV5-1 and TRBJ2-7, is as follows: KAGVTQTPRYLIKTRGQQVTLSCSPISGHRSVSWYQQTPGQGLQFLFEYFSETQRNKGNFPGRFSGRQFSNSRSEMNVSTLELGDSALYLCASSPGTYYEQYFGPGTRLTVT.

V is TRBV28 and J is TRBJ1-1; D gene ambiguous. CDR3 length equals 13 residues. The V gene's germline CDR1 is MDHEN and CDR2 SYDVKM. Between the trimmed V and J ends, which lost 2 bases and 5 bases, there was a span of 9 bases. The CDR3 is CASSLAGRTEAFF. The CDR3 nucleotides are TGTGCCAGCAGTTTAGCGGGGAGAACTGAAGCTTTCTTT.

The J gene is TRBJ2-5, the V gene TRBV7-9, with 8 positions matching TRBD2. V was pared by 2 bases and J by 1 base, with 3 bases of the junction left unmatched. Germline V gives CDR1 SEHNR, CDR2 FQNEAQ (reference sequence). The CDR3 totals 15 residues. The CDR3 reads CASSLPTSAQETQYF. CDR3 bases: TGTGCCAGCAGCTTACCGACTAGCGCCCAAGAGACCCAGTACTTC.

The chain recombines TRBV7-3 with TRBJ1-6; the D is unclear. The germline gives CDR1 SGHTA, CDR2 FQGTGA. The CDR3 spans 16 residues. The V end lost 5 bases, the J end lost 7 bases, and 18 bases lay between the germline ends. CDR3 DNA sequence: TGTGCCAGCAGCCCAGGAGGGTTTGGTTCGAATTCACCCCTCCACTTT. Amino acid sequence: CASSPGGFGSNSPLHF.

The J gene is TRBJ2-2, the V gene TRBV5-1; D gene unclear. CDR1 and CDR2 from the germline V gene are SGHRS and YFSETQ. Deletions cut 4 bases from V and 3 bases from J, with 7 bases between. CDR3 size: 13 residues. The CDR3 protein is CASSGRYTGELFF. In DNA form, the CDR3 reads TGCGCCAGCAGCGGGCGATACACCGGGGAGCTGTTTTTT.

The chain uses TRBV6-2 or TRBV6-3 and TRBJ1-4; TRBD1 might be the D (5 bases). Germline CDR1 is MNHEY and CDR2 is SVGEGT. V lost 2 bases to trimming and J lost 7 bases, with 8 bases between them. This CDR3 is built from 13 residues. The CDR3 DNA is TGTGCCAGCAGTTACCAGGGCCTTGAAAAACTGTTTTTT. The encoded protein is CASSYQGLEKLFF.

The chain employs TRBV7-9 and TRBJ2-1; no definite D call. Germline V gene sequence: CDR1 SEHNR, CDR2 FQNEAQ (reference sequence). The CDR3 consists of 13 residues. V gave up 2 bases and J gave up 6 bases, with 8 bases separating them. The CDR3 nucleotides read TGTGCCAGCAGCTTAACCTCTAGCAATGAGCAGTTCTTC. It specifies CASSLTSSNEQFF.

V and J are TRBV3-1 (or the pseudogene TRBV3-2) and TRBJ1-4; 11 bases line up with TRBD1. The CDR3 has 15 amino acids. The germline V gene has CDR1 LGHDT and CDR2 YNNKEL (reference sequence). V was pared by 4 bases and J by 7 bases, with 5 bases of the junction left unmatched. The CDR3 spells CASSPRDRGIEKLFF. The CDR3 bases are TGTGCCAGCAGCCCAAGGGACAGGGGGATTGAAAAACTGTTTTTT.

This clone was observed a few times. This chain joins TRBV9 and TRBJ1-2; 7 nucleotides match TRBD1. The CDR3 covers 15 residues. Germline CDR1 and CDR2: SGDLS and YYNGEE. V gave up 0 bases and J gave up 7 bases; unmatched junction bases: 9. CDR3 in DNA: TGTGCCAGCAGCGTAGAGACAGGGTCTTACAGTGGCTACACCTTC. Translation: CASSVETGSYSGYTF.

The V gene is TRBV30, the J gene TRBJ2-4; D possibly corresponds to TRBD2 (5 bases). Trimming removed 3 bases at V and 0 bases at J, with 9 bases between. CDR1 GTSNPN and CDR2 SVGIG come from the germline V gene (reference sequence). The length of the CDR3 is 14 residues. This CDR3 reads CAWSRGLAKNIQYF. As DNA, the CDR3 is TGTGCCTGGAGCCGGGGTTTAGCCAAAAACATTCAGTACTTC.